This T cell receptor (beta chain) was documented in a study of OX40 agonist ivuxolimab in advanced cancers. This table comes from immunoSEQ multiplex PCR, and its TCRdb copy is limited to in-frame clones, with some not included. The sample carries 70,000 or so clones, roughly 92% recorded once. The V and J ends lost 5 bases and 0 bases respectively, with 14 bases between them. Germline CDR1 and CDR2: PRHDT and FYEKMQ (reference sequence). CDR3 length: 15 amino acids. V gene TRBV13 combines with J gene TRBJ2-7; D may correspond to TRBD1 or TRBD2 (6 bases each). Sequenced here: CD4+ or CD8+ T cells sorted from blood, sampled in a trial of the OX40 agonist ivuxolimab. The sequence came from an adult with an advanced solid tumor such as melanoma, head and neck, liver or kidney cancer. CDR3 coding DNA: TGTGCCAGCAGCCCCGGGGGCCCTCGCTCCTACGAGCAGTACTTC. Translated: CASSPGGPRSYEQYF.